This T cell receptor beta chain was observed in a study of cytomegalovirus exposure and HLA in healthy donors. Study results and caveats: Another analysis was done later, and it associated more than 15,000 TCR beta sequences with HLA alleles at 0.05 false discovery rate. Most TCR sequences were uncommon, yet certain public TCRs appeared in many donors.

Amplification used 60 Vbeta primers and 13 Jbeta primers. Assay used: immunoSEQ multiplex PCR; TCRdb lists only in-frame clones, some missing. The repertoire holds about 160,000 clones, with roughly 80% as singletons. The trim removed 1 base at V and 10 bases at J, leaving 13 bases unmatched. From germline, CDR1 is SSHAT and CDR2 FNYEAQ (reference sequence). This CDR3 is built from 16 residues. As concerns this clone: Its antigen remains unknown.

This TCR was sampled from a woman in her 30s in good health and CMV-seronegative. The chain uses TRBV7-7 and TRBJ2-1; 7 bases are a match to TRBD1. The specimen was PBMCs. The CDR3 DNA is TGTGCCAGCAGCTTAGTTGAGGGGGCACCCTTAGGGGAGCAGTTCTTC. It yields the protein CASSLVEGAPLGEQFF.